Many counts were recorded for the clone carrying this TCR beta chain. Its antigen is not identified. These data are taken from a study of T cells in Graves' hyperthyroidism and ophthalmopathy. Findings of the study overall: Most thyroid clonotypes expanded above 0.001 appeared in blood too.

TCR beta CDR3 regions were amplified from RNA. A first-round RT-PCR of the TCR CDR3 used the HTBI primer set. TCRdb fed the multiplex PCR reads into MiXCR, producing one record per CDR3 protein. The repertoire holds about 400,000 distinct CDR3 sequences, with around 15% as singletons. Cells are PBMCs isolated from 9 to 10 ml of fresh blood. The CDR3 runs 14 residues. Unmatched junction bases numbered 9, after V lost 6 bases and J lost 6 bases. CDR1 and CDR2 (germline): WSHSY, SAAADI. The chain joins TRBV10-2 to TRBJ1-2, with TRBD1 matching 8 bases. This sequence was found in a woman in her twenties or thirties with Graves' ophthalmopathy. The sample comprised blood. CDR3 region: CASRPTGGGNGYTF. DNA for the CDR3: TGCGCCAGCAGGCCAACAGGGGGGGGAAATGGCTACACCTTC.